This T cell receptor beta chain is drawn from a study of T cells after yellow fever vaccination. Study information: Preparing low-cell-number fractions relied on SMART-Seq v4 Ultra Low Input.

To note about this clonotype: Its antigen is unidentified.

The CDR3 runs to 14 residues. V lost 1 base and J lost 3, with 6 bases in between. CDR1 and CDR2 from the germline V gene are MGHRA and YSYEKL. General study results and limits: Just a small share of clonotypes turned up in the CD4 compartment as well as the CD8 compartment.

Each CDR3 protein is one row after TCRdb ran MiXCR on the 5' RACE reads. The data hold about 340,000 distinct CDR3 sequences, with around an eighth observed a single time. Sample: CD4+ T cells sorted from PBMCs, taken 15 days after the yellow fever booster vaccination. This sequence originates from a man between 18 and 29 years old who received the YFV17D yellow fever vaccine. The gene calls are TRBV4-1 and TRBJ1-4; D is uncertain. The CDR3 DNA reads TGCGCCAGCAGCCAAGTGGGGTCTAATGAAAAACTGTTTTTT. Translated, it gives CASSQVGSNEKLFF.